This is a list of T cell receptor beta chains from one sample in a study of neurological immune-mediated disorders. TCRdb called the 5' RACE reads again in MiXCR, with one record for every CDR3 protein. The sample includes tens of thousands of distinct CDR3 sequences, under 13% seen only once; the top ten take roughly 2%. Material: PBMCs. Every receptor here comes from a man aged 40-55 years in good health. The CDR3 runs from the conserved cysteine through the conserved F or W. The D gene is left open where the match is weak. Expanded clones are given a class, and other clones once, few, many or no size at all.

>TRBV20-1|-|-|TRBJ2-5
CSVPLPGELGPETQYF
TGCAGCGTTCCACTCCCGGGGGAGTTAGGGCCAGAGACCCAGTACTTC
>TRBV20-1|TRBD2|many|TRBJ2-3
CSAPHGGAGADTQYF
TGCAGTGCCCCCCACGGGGGGGCCGGCGCAGATACGCAGTATTTT
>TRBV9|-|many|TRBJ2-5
CASSPIGIETQYF
TGTGCCAGCAGCCCGATAGGTATCGAGACCCAGTACTTC
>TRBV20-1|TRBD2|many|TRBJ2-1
CSASGGEGTNEQFF
TGCAGTGCTAGTGGGGGGGAGGGAACTAATGAGCAGTTCTTC
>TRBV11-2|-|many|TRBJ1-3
CASSTFYTDSGNTIYF
TGTGCCAGCAGCACCTTTTACACAGACTCTGGAAACACCATATATTTT
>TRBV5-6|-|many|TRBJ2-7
CASTGRDRSYEQYF
TGTGCCAGCACCGGGAGGGACAGGTCCTACGAGCAGTACTTC
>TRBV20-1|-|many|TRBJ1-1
CSARKDGNTEAFF
TGCAGTGCTAGGAAGGACGGGAACACTGAAGCTTTCTTT
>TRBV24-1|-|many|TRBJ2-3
CATTRVGQYF
TGTGCCACCACCAGGGTCGGGCAGTATTTT
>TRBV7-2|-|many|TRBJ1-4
CASSLGGRVDEKLFF
TGTGCCAGCAGCTTAGGTGGCAGGGTGGATGAAAAACTGTTTTTT
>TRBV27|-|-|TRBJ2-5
CASSPQEGWQGTQYF
TGTGCCAGCAGCCCGCAAGAGGGATGGCAGGGGACCCAGTACTTC
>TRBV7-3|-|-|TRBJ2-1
CASSSTGAPYNEQFF
TGTGCCAGCAGCTCCACGGGCGCCCCCTACAATGAGCAGTTCTTC
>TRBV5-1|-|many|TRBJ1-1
CASKGYRNTEAFF
TGCGCCAGCAAGGGTTACCGGAACACTGAAGCTTTCTTT
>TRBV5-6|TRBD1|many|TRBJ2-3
CASSFGTVTDTQYF
TGTGCCAGCAGCTTTGGGACAGTTACAGATACGCAGTATTTT
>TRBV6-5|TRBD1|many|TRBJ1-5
CASRQGDNQPQHF
TGTGCCAGTAGACAGGGGGACAATCAGCCCCAGCATTTT
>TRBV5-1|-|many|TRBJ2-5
CASSLGWRETQYF
TGCGCCAGCAGCTTGGGGTGGCGAGAGACCCAGTACTTC
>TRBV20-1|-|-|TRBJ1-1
CGARDRRWSNTEAFF
TGCGGTGCTAGGGACCGGAGGTGGAGTAACACTGAAGCTTTCTTT
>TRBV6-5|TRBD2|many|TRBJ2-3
CASSRTSGPSTDTQYF
TGTGCCAGCAGCCGGACTAGCGGGCCTAGCACAGATACGCAGTATTTT
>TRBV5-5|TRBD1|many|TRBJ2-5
CASSSGQGRETQYF
TGTGCCAGCAGCTCGGGACAGGGGAGAGAGACCCAGTACTTC
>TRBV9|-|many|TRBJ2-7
CASSVGSGLFEQYF
TGTGCCAGCAGCGTAGGGAGCGGGTTATTCGAGCAGTACTTC
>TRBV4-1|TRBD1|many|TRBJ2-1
CASSQEYGTGVKNEQFF
TGCGCCAGCAGCCAAGAATACGGGACAGGGGTCAAAAATGAGCAGTTCTTC
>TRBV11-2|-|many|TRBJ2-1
CASSLVGGESYNEQFF
TGTGCCAGCAGCTTAGTTGGCGGGGAATCGTACAATGAGCAGTTCTTC
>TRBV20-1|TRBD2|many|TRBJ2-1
CSVSTSTAYNEQFF
TGCAGTGTCTCGACTAGCACCGCCTACAATGAGCAGTTCTTC
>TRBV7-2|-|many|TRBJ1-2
CASSLVRGTFYGYTF
TGTGCCAGCAGCTTAGTGAGGGGCACCTTCTATGGCTACACCTTC
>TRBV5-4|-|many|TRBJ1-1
CASNLQGADTEAFF
TGTGCCAGCAACCTACAGGGTGCGGACACTGAAGCTTTCTTT
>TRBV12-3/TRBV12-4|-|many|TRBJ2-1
CASSLGQYSEQFF
TGTGCCAGCAGCCTTGGGCAGTACAGTGAGCAGTTCTTC
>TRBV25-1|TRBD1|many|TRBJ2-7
CASSVTGSQYEQYF
TGTGCCAGCAGTGTGACAGGGTCGCAGTACGAGCAGTACTTC
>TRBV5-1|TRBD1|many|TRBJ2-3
CASSLDRGPQYF
TGCGCCAGCAGCCTGGACAGGGGGCCGCAGTATTTT
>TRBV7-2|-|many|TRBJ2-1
CASSRTGTPGWEQFF
TGTGCCAGCAGCCGAACCGGGACCCCCGGTTGGGAGCAGTTCTTC
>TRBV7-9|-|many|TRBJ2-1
CASSLAETRYHEQFF
TGTGCCAGCAGCTTAGCGGAGACTAGATACCATGAGCAGTTCTTC
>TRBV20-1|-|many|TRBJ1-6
CSARDGGMNNSPLHF
TGCAGTGCTAGAGATGGCGGGATGAATAATTCACCCCTCCACTTT
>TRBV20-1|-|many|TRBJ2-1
CSARRPNDNEQFF
TGCAGTGCTAGACGCCCTAATGACAATGAGCAGTTCTTC
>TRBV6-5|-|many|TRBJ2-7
CASSYVQGTHYEQYF
TGTGCCAGCAGTTACGTTCAGGGGACCCACTACGAGCAGTACTTC
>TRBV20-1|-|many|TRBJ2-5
CSARDSGRLQETQYF
TGCAGTGCTAGAGACTCTGGCCGCCTCCAAGAGACCCAGTACTTC
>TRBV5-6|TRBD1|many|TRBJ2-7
CASSLGTGMQHEQYF
TGTGCCAGCAGCTTAGGGACAGGTATGCAACACGAGCAGTACTTC
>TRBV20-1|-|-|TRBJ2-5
CSAREETQYF
TGCAGTGCTAGAGAAGAGACCCAGTACTTC
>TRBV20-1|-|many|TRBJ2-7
CSARWGAGHEQYF
TGCAGTGCCAGGTGGGGGGCCGGCCACGAGCAGTACTTC
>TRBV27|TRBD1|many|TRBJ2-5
CASSPQPTGARETQYF
TGTGCCAGCAGTCCCCAACCGACAGGGGCGCGTGAGACCCAGTACTTC
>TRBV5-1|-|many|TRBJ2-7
CASSSPSYEQYF
TGCGCCAGCAGCTCACCCTCCTACGAGCAGTACTTC
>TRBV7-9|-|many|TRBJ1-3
CASRNSSSGNTIYF
TGTGCCAGCAGGAATTCAAGCTCTGGAAACACCATATATTTT
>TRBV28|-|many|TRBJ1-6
CASSLRVEKIYNSPLHF
TGTGCCAGCAGTTTAAGGGTGGAAAAAATCTATAATTCACCCCTCCACTTT
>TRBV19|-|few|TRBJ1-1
CASSINRAEAFF
TGTGCCAGTAGTATAAATCGTGCTGAAGCTTTCTTT
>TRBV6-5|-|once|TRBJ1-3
CASSYSVPGTSGNTIYF
TGTGCCAGCAGTTATTCAGTCCCGGGGACATCCGGAAACACCATATATTTT
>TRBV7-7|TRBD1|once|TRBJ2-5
CASSHDRGPQETQYF
TGTGCTAGCAGCCACGACAGGGGCCCCCAAGAGACCCAGTACTTC
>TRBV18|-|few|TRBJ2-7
CASSPHPRYEQYF
TGTGCCAGCTCACCTCACCCTCGTTACGAGCAGTACTTC
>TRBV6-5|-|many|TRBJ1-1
CASSFNSDGEAFF
TGTGCCAGCAGCTTTAACTCTGACGGTGAAGCTTTCTTT